Listed below are T cell receptor beta chains from one sample, sequenced in a study of shared clonotypes between healthy human individuals. Using immunoSEQ multiplex PCR, the repertoire was profiled, and TCRdb retains in-frame clones only, with some absent. The sample records about 1.1 million clones, 60% to 80% being singletons. Sequencing used memory CD4+ T cells from PBMCs. All receptors derive from a man aged 18 to 29 in good health. Some clones in this sample may be carry-over from other donors' samples. CDR3s include the opening cysteine and the closing phenylalanine or tryptophan. D genes are given only for firm matches. Rows may omit the clone size; those that give it use once, few, many or a size class.

d_gene	v_gene	abundance	j_gene	CDR3nt	CDR3aa
.	TRBV7-6	.	TRBJ2-1	TGTGCCAGCAGCTTAGGAGTGGCTGTCTCCAATGAGCAGTTCTTC	CASSLGVAVSNEQFF
TRBD2	TRBV10-3	.	TRBJ2-5	TGTGCCATCTCGCCTAGCGGGAGTGCTGAGACCCAGTACTTC	CAISPSGSAETQYF
.	TRBV15	few	TRBJ2-5	TGTGCCACATCGCGGGAAGAGACCCAGTACTTC	CATSREETQYF
.	TRBV25-1	.	TRBJ2-1	TGTGCCAGCAGTGAGCCAGGTTCGACCTACAATGAGCAGTTCTTC	CASSEPGSTYNEQFF
.	TRBV5-1	.	TRBJ2-1	TGCGCCAGCAGCTTGGCCCCGTACAATGAGCAGTTCTTC	CASSLAPYNEQFF
.	TRBV5-1	.	TRBJ2-5	TGCGCCAGCAGCTTGGGAAGAGCGGAGACCCAGTACTTC	CASSLGRAETQYF
.	TRBV7-9	few	TRBJ1-1	TGTGCCAGCAGCTTCCTAGCCACTGAAGCTTTCTTT	CASSFLATEAFF
.	TRBV4-3	once	TRBJ2-3	TGCGCCAGCAGCCAAGGGAGGATAGCGAGCACAGATACGCAGTATTTT	CASSQGRIASTDTQYF
.	TRBV9	.	TRBJ1-2	TGTGCCAGCAGCGTAGGTGCAGGGTGGGATGGCTACACCTTC	CASSVGAGWDGYTF
.	TRBV5-1	.	TRBJ1-3	TGCGCCAGCAGCCAGACAGGTTCTGGAAACACCATATATTTT	CASSQTGSGNTIYF